The next 22 T cell receptor beta chains were all read from a single sample in a study of blood T cells in healthy people across ages (dated by TCRdb to about 2015). Library preparation was by 5' RACE. Sequenced on an Illumina HiSeq 2500. A second PCR of about 7 to 12 cycles was performed with a sample-barcoded 5' primer and a J-beta primer mix. TCRdb trimmed public reads at Q25 via fastp, called clones via MiXCR and kept in-frame beta chains. Rows matching on CDR3 protein sequence are summarized as one entry with the most common DNA and genes. The sample table shows hundreds of thousands of distinct CDR3 sequences, and less than 60% are seen once. The leading ten clones occupy just under 25% of the sample. The specimen sequenced was blood. The receptors here all came from a man older than 75 in good health.

This clonotype was seen ten or more times. The rearrangement uses TRBV27 and TRBJ2-6, with 7 positions matching TRBD1. CDR1 and CDR2 (germline): MNHEY, SMNVEV (reference sequence). J lost 2 bases, V lost 5 bases, and 3 bases had no gene match. This CDR3 is built from 15 residues. This chain's CDR3 is CASSGQATGANVLTF. CDR3 bases: TGTGCCAGCAGTGGACAGGCTACTGGGGCCAACGTCCTGACTTTC.

Here the CDR3 reads CASTEGGAGGLYEQYF. The CDR3 nucleotides are TGTGCCAGCACCGAAGGTGGGGCGGGAGGTTTATACGAGCAGTACTTC. V and J are TRBV12-3 or TRBV12-4 and TRBJ2-7; TRBD2 agrees at 8 bases. V lost 7 bases, J lost 4 bases, and 15 bases stayed unmatched. The CDR3 loop spans 16 amino acids.

CDR3 residues: CAWSPGETQYF. The CDR3 DNA is TGTGCCTGGAGTCCAGGAGAGACCCAGTACTTC. This chain connects TRBV30 to TRBJ2-7, with D unresolved. The J call could be wrong; TRBJ2-5 is a better fit for the DNA end. The CDR3 consists of 11 residues. Per germline, CDR1 GTSNPN and CDR2 SVGIG (reference sequence).

The chain links TRBV6-4 to TRBJ2-7; 7 bases agree with TRBD1. V was clipped by 6 bases and J by 7 bases; unmatched bases: 12. In germline, CDR1 is MRHNA, CDR2 SNTAGT. The CDR3 is 14 amino acids. This CDR3 reads CASSPGTDYNEQYF. For the CDR3, the DNA is TGTGCCAGCAGCCCCGGGACAGATTACAATGAGCAGTACTTC.

This chain joins TRBV9 and TRBJ2-1, with a tentative D call TRBD2 (6 bases). Trimming took off 1 base at V and 10 bases at J, with 15 bases between the two ends. The germline V gene encodes CDR1 SGDLS and CDR2 YYNGEE. The CDR3 runs to 14 residues. The CDR3 sequence is CASSVRTGDGEQFF. CDR3 DNA sequence: TGTGCCAGCAGCGTAAGAACGGGAGACGGGGAGCAGTTCTTC.

The V and J genes are TRBV6-5 and TRBJ2-4; 7 bases are shared with TRBD1. This CDR3 region has 13 residues. V dropped 0 bases and J dropped 7; count of bases not matched to a gene: 0. CDR1 and CDR2 (germline): MNHEY, SVGAGI. The CDR3 DNA follows: TGTGCCAGCAGTTACTCGACAGGGAACATTCAGTACTTC. This codes for CASSYSTGNIQYF.

This clonotype occurred a few times. The chain uses TRBV7-2 and TRBJ1-6; D perhaps matches TRBD1 (6 bases). The V and J ends lost 5 bases and 10 bases respectively, with 18 bases between them. Germline CDR1 reads SGHTA; CDR2 reads FQGNSA. This CDR3 comprises 15 residues. CDR3 region: CASSEGTGRLSPLHF. The CDR3 DNA follows: TGTGCCAGCAGCGAGGGAACAGGGAGGTTATCACCCCTCCACTTT. Full variable domain (remainder filled in from reference TRBV7-2 and TRBJ1-6): GAGVSQSPSNKVTEKGKDVELRCDPISGHTALYWYRQSLGQGLEFLIYFQGNSAPDKSGLPSDRFSAERTGGSVSTLTIQRTQQEDSAVYLCASSEGTGRLSPLHFGNGTRLTVT.

This clonotype occurred a few times. The chain has TRBV7-9 and TRBJ2-3, with 8 bases fitting TRBD1. V lost 5 bases, J lost 2 bases, and 6 bases stayed unmatched. Germline V gene data show CDR1 as SEHNR and CDR2 as FQNEAQ (reference sequence). The CDR3 is made up of 15 amino acids. The CDR3 sequence: CASSLWTGLTDTQYF. The CDR3 DNA follows: TGTGCCAGCAGCCTATGGACAGGGCTCACAGATACGCAGTATTTT.

There are a few counts of this clonotype. The V call is TRBV29-1, the J call TRBJ2-1, with D perhaps matching TRBD1 or TRBD2 (5 bases each). This CDR3 contains 11 residues. With 6 bases removed from V and 14 bases from J, the gap between germline ends came to 17 bases. CDR1 is SQVTM and CDR2 is ANQGSEA in the germline V gene. The DNA of the CDR3 is TGCAGCGTACGAACCCGGGACCTAGAGTTCTTC. This gives the protein CSVRTRDLEFF.

This clonotype was observed a handful of times. The chain recombines TRBV4-1 with TRBJ1-3, with D unclear. Germline V gene data show CDR1 as MGHRA and CDR2 as YSYEKL. The length of the CDR3 is 14 residues. V gave up 1 base and J gave up 0 bases, with 4 bases separating them. This CDR3 is CASSQGSSGNTIYF. As DNA, the CDR3 is TGCGCCAGCAGCCAAGGTAGCTCTGGAAACACCATATATTTT.

The chain recombines TRBV5-1 with TRBJ2-2, with a tentative D call TRBD2 (7 bases). The CDR3 is 16 residues long. Germline V gene sequence: CDR1 SGHRS, CDR2 YFSETQ. V dropped 1 base and J dropped 3 bases, with 13 bases sitting between them. CDR3 nucleotides: TGCGCCAGCAGCTTGTCGGGGGGCTTGGACACCGGGGAGCTGTTTTTT. Translating it yields CASSLSGGLDTGELFF.

DNA of the CDR3: TGTGCCACCAGTGATTTAGCCGAGGGGGGAGGGTACAATGAGCAGTTCTTC. It translates to CATSDLAEGGGYNEQFF. The chain uses TRBV24-1 and TRBJ2-1; maybe TRBD2 (7 bases). The germline V gene has CDR1 KGHDR and CDR2 SFDVKD. Trimming stripped 1 base from V and 4 bases from J, with 16 bases between. The CDR3 runs to 17 residues.

The chain carries TRBV7-9 and TRBJ1-4; D may be TRBD1 (5 bases). Germline CDR1 and CDR2: SEHNR and FQNEAQ (reference sequence). The CDR3 runs to 16 residues. V lost 1 base and J 6 bases, leaving 15 bases between the germline ends. The DNA for the CDR3 is TGTGCCAGCAGCTTAGGGTTCACGGGGGAAGATGAAAAACTGTTTTTT. Its translation is CASSLGFTGEDEKLFF.

This chain joins TRBV3-1 and TRBJ2-3; 8 bases are a match to TRBD2. V shed 1 base and J 5 bases; nucleotides not matched to a gene: 2. The CDR3 runs 14 residues. Germline assignment: CDR1 LGHDT and CDR2 YNNKEL (reference sequence). CDR3 in amino acids: CASSQASGRDTQYF. CDR3 coding DNA: TGTGCCAGCAGCCAAGCCAGCGGGAGAGATACGCAGTATTTT.

The J gene is TRBJ2-3, the V gene TRBV29-1; D might be TRBD1 (5 bases). The CDR3 has 13 amino acids. Trimming pared 6 bases from V and 2 bases from J, leaving 12 bases between. In germline, CDR1 is SQVTM, CDR2 ANQGSEA. The DNA of the CDR3 is TGCAGCGTATTCCAACAGGACACAGATACGCAGTATTTT. It encodes CSVFQQDTDTQYF.

This rearrangement joins TRBV7-3 to TRBJ1-1; no reliable D call. Germline-derived CDR1 and CDR2 are SGHTA and FQGTGA. This CDR3 contains 14 residues. Trimming took 6 bases from V and 5 from J, leaving 16 bases between them. CDR3 sequence (DNA): TGTGCCAGCAGTTCAGGTACGGGCACGACTGAAGCTTTCTTT. Translation gives CASSSGTGTTEAFF.

The chain links TRBV3-1 to TRBJ1-2, with 11 bases lining up with TRBD1. The CDR3 runs 13 residues. Looked up from germline, CDR1 is LGHDT and CDR2 is YNNKEL (reference sequence). V was clipped by 7 bases and J by 8 bases; unmatched bases: 6. The CDR3 DNA is TGTGCCAGCAACCAGGGACAGGGGGGAGGCTACACCTTC. Protein: CASNQGQGGGYTF.

Regarding this clonotype: The junction shows a germline mismatch at one end, possibly a read error. CDR3 loop: CAGSYVAGPAYEQYF. The CDR3 DNA follows: TGTGCCGGCAGTTACGTTGCGGGACCAGCCTACGAGCAGTACTTC. The chain carries TRBV6-5 and TRBJ2-7, with D possibly matching TRBD2 (6 bases). Germline CDR1 and CDR2: MNHEY and SVGAGI. This CDR3 has 15 residues.

The genes are TRBV3-1 and TRBJ2-4; 10 bases match TRBD1. The V segment lost 0 bases and the J segment 0 bases; nucleotides outside the gene matches: 8. This CDR3 has 19 residues. Germline lookup yields CDR1 LGHDT and CDR2 YNNKEL (reference sequence). The CDR3 DNA sequence: TGTGCCAGCAGCCAAGAAATGGGACAGGGGCCCCTAGCCAAAAACATTCAGTACTTC. Residues: CASSQEMGQGPLAKNIQYF.

The J gene is TRBJ1-2, the V gene TRBV2; D uncertain. V was clipped by 2 bases and J by 0 bases, with 13 bases between them. The CDR3 extends over 16 amino acids. Germline CDR1 is SNHLY and CDR2 is FYNNEI. The CDR3 loop is CASSEQPQGTNYGYTF. The CDR3 DNA reads as TGTGCCAGCAGTGAACAACCACAAGGCACTAACTATGGCTACACCTTC.

The V and J genes are TRBV27 and TRBJ1-4; 10 nucleotides align to TRBD1. The V and J ends lost 10 bases and 3 bases, in that order; junction bases with no gene match: 8. CDR1 and CDR2 (germline): MNHEY, SMNVEV (reference sequence). This CDR3 is built from 15 residues. Here the CDR3 reads CATRQGAAANEKLFF. The DNA for the CDR3 is TGTGCCACCAGACAGGGGGCGGCGGCTAATGAAAAACTGTTTTTT.

This clonotype turned up a few times. The chain combines TRBV10-3 with TRBJ2-7, with D hard to call. The CDR3 is made up of 14 amino acids. Trimming stripped 6 bases from V and 1 base from J, with 13 bases between. The germline V gene has CDR1 ENHRY and CDR2 SYGVKD. The CDR3 loop reads CAIRADVGSYEQYF. The CDR3 nucleotides are TGTGCCATCAGGGCGGACGTGGGGTCCTACGAGCAGTACTTC.